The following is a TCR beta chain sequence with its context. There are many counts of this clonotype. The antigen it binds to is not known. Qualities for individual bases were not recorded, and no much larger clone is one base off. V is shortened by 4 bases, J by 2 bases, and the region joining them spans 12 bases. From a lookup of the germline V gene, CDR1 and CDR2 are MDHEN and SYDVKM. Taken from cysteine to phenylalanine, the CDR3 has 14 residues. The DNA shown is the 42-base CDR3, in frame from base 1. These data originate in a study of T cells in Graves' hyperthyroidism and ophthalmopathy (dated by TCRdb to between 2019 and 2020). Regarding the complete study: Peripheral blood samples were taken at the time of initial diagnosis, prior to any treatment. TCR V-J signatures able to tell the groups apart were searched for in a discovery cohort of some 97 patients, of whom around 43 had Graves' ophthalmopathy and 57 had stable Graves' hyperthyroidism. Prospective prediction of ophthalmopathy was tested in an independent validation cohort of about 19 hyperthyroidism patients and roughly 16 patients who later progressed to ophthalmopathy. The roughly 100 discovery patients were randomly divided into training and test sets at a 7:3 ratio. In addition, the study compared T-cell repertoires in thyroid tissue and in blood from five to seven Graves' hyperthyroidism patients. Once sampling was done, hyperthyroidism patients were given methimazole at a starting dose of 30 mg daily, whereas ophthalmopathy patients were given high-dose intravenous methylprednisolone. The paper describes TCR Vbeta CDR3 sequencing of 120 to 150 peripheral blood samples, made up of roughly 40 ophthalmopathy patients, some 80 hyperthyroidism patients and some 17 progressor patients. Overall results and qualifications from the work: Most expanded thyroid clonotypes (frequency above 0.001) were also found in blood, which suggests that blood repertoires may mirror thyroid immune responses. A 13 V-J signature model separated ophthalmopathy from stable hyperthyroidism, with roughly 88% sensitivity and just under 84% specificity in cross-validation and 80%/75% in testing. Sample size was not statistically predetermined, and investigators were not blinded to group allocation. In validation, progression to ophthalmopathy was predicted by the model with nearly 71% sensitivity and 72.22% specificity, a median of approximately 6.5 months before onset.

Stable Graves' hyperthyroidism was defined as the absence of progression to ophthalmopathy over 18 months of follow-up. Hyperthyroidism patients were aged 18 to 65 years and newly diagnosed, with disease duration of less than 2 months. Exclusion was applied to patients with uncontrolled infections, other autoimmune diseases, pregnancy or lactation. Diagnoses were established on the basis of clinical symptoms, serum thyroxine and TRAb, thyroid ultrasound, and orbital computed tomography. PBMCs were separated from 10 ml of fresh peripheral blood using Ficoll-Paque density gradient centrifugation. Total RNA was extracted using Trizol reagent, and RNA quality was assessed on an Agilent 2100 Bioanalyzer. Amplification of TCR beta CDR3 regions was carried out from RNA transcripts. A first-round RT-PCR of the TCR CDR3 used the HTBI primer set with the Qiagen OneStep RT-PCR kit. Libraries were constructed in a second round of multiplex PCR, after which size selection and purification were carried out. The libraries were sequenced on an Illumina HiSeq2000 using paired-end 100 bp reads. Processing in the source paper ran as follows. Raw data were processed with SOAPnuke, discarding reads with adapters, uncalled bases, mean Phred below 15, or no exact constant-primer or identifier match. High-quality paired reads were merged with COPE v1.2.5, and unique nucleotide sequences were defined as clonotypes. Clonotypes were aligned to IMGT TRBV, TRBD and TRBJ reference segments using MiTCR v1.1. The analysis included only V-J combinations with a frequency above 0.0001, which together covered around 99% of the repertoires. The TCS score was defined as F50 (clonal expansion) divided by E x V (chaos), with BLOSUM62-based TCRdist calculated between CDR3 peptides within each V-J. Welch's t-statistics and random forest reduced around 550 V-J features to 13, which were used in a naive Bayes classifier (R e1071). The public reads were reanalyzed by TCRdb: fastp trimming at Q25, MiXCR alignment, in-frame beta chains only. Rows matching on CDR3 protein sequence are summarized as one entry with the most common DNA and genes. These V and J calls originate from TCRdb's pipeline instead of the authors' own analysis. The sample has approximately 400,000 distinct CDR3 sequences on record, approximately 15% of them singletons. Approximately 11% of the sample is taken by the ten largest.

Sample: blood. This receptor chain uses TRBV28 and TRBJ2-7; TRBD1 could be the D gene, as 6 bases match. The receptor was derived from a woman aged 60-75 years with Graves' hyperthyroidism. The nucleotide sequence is TGTGCCAGCAGTTCCCGGGACAAGACCTACGAGCAGTACTTC. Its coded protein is CASSSRDKTYEQYF.